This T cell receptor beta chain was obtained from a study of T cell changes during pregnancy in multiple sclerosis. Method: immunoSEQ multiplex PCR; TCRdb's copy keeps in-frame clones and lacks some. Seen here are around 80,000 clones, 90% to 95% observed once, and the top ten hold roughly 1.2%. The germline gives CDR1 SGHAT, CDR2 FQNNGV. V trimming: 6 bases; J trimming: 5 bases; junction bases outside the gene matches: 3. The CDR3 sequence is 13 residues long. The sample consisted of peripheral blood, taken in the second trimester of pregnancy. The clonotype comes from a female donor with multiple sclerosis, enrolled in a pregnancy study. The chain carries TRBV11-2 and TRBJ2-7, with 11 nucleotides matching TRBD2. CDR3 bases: TGTGCCAGCAGAACTAGCGGGAGAGACGAGCAGTACTTC. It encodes CASRTSGRDEQYF.